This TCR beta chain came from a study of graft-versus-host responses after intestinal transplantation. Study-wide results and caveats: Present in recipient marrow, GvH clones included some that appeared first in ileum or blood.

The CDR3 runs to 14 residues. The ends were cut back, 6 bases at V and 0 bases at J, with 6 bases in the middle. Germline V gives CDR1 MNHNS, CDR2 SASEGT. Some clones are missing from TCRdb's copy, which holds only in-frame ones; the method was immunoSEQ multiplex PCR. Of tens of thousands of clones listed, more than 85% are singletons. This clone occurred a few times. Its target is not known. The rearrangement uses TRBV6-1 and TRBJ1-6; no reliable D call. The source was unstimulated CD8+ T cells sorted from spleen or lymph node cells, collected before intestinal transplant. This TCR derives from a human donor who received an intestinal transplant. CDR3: CASRILSYNSPLHF. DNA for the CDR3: TGTGCCAGCAGGATACTCTCCTATAATTCACCCCTCCACTTT.